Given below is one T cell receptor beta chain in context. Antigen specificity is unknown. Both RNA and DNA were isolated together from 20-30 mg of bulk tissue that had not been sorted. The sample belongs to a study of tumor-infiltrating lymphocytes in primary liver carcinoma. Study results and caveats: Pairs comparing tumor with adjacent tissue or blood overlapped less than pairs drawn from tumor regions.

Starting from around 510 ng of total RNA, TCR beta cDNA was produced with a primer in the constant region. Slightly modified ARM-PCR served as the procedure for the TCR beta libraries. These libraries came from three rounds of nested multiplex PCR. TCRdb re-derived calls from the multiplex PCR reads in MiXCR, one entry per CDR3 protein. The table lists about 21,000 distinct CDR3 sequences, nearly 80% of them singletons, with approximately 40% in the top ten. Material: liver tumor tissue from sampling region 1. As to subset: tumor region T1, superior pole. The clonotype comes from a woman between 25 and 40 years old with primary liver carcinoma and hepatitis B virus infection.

The CDR3 region is CASSVSGTSQHF. For the CDR3, the DNA is TGTGCCAGCAGTGTCTCAGGGACAAGTCAGCATTTT. This sequence joins TRBV28 and TRBJ1-5, with a possible D match to TRBD1 (6 bases). Germline V gene data show CDR1 as MDHEN and CDR2 as SYDVKM. CDR3 size: 12 residues. Trimming stripped 5 bases from V and 13 bases from J, with 15 bases between.